This T cell receptor beta chain was retrieved from a study of blood T cells in healthy people across ages. It was with a sample-barcoded 5' primer and a J-beta primer mix that a second PCR of about 6 to 11 cycles was run. TCRdb reprocessed the 5' RACE reads with MiXCR, giving one entry per CDR3 protein. The table lists hundreds of thousands of distinct CDR3 sequences, about 56% of them singletons, with roughly 24% in the top ten. Points on this clonotype: Its specificity is unknown.

General observations from the study: Measured against age, TCR beta diversity per million T cells decreased in a roughly linear manner. PBMCs were not sorted, which prevented a conclusive comparison of naive versus antigen-experienced cells.

V lost 0 bases and J lost 3; bases outside the gene matches: 8. The CDR3 is 19 amino acids. In germline, CDR1 is LGHDT, CDR2 YNNKEL (reference sequence). V gene TRBV3-1 combines with J gene TRBJ2-6; 10 bases fit TRBD1. Sample: blood. The TCR was taken from a man aged 40-49 years in good health. The chain's CDR3 is CASSQDPGTGVGGANVLTF. CDR3 DNA: TGTGCCAGCAGCCAAGACCCCGGGACAGGGGTTGGTGGGGCCAACGTCCTGACTTTC.